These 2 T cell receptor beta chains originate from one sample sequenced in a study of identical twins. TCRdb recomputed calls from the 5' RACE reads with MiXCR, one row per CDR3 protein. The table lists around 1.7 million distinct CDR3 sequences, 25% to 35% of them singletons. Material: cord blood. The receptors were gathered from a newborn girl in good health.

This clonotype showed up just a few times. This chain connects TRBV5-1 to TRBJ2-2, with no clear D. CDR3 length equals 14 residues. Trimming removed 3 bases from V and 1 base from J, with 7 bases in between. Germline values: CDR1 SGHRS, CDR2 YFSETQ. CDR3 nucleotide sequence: TGCGCCAGCAGCTCACCAGTGAACACCGGGGAGCTGTTTTTT. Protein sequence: CASSSPVNTGELFF.

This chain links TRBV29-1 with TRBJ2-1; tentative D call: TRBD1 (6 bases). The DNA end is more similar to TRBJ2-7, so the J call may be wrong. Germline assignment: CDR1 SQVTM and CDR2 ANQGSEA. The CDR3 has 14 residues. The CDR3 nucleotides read TGCAGCGTTACGGGACACCTCCTCTACAATGAGCAGTACTTC. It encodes CSVTGHLLYNEQYF.